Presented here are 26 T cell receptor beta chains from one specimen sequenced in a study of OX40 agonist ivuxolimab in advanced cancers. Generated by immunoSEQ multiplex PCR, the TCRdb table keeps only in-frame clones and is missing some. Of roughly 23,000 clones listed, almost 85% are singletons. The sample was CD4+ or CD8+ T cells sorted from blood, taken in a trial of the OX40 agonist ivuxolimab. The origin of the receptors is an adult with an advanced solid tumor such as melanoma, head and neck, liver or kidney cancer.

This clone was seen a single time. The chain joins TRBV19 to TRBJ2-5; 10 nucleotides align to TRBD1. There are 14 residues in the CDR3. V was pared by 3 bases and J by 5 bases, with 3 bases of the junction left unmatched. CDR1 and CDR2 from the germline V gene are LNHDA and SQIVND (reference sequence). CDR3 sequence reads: CASSMTGGGETQYF. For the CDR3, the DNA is TGTGCCAGTAGTATGACAGGGGGCGGCGAGACCCAGTACTTC.

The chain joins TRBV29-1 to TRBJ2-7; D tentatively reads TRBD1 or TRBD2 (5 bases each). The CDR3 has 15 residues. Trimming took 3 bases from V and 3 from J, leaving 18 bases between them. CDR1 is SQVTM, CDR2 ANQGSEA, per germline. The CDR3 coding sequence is TGCAGCGTTGAGGGTTTCCCGGGACGGGACTACGAGCAGTACTTC. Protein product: CSVEGFPGRDYEQYF.

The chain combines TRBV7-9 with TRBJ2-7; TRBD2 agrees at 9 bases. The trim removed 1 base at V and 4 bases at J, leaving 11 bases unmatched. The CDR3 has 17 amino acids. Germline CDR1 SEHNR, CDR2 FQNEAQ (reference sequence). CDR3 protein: CASSLEVYSGGLYEQYF. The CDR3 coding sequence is TGTGCCAGCAGCTTAGAAGTGTATAGCGGGGGCCTATACGAGCAGTACTTC.

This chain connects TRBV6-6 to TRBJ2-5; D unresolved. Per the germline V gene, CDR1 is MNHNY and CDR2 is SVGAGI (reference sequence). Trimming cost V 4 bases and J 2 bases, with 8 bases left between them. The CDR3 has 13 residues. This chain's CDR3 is CASSFGVQETQYF. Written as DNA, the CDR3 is TGTGCCAGCAGTTTTGGGGTTCAAGAGACCCAGTACTTC.

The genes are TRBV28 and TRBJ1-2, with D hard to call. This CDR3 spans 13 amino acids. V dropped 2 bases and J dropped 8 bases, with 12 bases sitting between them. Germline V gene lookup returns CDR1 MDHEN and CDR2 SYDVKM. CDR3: CASSLIGIGGYTF. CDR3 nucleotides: TGTGCCAGCAGTTTAATCGGGATTGGGGGCTACACCTTC.

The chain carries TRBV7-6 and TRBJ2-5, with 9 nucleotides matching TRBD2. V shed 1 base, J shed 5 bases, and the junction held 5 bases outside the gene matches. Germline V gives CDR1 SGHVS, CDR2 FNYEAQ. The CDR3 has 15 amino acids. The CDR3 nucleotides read TGTGCCAGCAGCTTAGGGTCCGCGGGGGGGGAGACCCAGTACTTC. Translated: CASSLGSAGGETQYF.

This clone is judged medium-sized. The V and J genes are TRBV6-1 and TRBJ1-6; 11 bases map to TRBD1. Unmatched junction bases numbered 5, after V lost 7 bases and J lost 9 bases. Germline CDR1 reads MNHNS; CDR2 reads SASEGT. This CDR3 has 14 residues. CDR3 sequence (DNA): TGTGCCAGCATAAGGACAGGGGGCATTTCACCCCTCCACTTT. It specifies CASIRTGGISPLHF.

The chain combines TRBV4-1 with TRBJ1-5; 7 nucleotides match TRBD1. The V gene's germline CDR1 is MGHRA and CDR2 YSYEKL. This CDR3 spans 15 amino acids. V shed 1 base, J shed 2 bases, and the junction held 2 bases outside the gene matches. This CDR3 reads CASSQGRGGNQPQHF. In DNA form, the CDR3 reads TGCGCCAGCAGCCAAGGCAGGGGGGGCAATCAGCCCCAGCATTTT.

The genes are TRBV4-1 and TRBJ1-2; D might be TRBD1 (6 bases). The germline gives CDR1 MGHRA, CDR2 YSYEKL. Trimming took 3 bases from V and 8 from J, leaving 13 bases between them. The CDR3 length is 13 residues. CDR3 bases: TGCGCCAGCAGCCATCCCAAGGGGGTGGGCTACACCTTC. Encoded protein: CASSHPKGVGYTF.

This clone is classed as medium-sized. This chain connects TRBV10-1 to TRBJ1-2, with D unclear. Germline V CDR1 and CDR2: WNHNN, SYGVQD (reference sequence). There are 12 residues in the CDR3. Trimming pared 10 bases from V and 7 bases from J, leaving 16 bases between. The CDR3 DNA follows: TGCGCCACCCAGATACGGCCGGGTGGCTACACCTTC. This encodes CATQIRPGGYTF.

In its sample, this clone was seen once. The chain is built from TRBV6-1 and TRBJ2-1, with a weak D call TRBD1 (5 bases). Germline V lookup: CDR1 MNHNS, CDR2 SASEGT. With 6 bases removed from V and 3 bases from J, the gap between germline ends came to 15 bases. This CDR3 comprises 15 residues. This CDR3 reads CASSGVGQGYNEQFF. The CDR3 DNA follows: TGTGCCAGCAGCGGAGTGGGGCAGGGCTACAATGAGCAGTTCTTC.

The DNA of the CDR3 is TGTGCCAGCATAAGGGGGAGCGGGGGGGCTTACGAGCAGTACTTC. Protein product: CASIRGSGGAYEQYF. V and J are TRBV6-5 and TRBJ2-7; the match to TRBD2 covers 10 bases. The CDR3 is 15 amino acids. The J segment lost 4 bases and the V segment lost 7 bases, leaving 10 bases of the junction unmatched. Germline assignment: CDR1 MNHEY and CDR2 SVGAGI.

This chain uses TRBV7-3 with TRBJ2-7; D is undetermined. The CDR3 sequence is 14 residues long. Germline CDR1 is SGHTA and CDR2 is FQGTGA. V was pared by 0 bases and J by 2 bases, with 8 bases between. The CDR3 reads CASSLTSNPYEQYF. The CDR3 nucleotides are TGTGCCAGCAGCTTAACTAGTAACCCCTACGAGCAGTACTTC.

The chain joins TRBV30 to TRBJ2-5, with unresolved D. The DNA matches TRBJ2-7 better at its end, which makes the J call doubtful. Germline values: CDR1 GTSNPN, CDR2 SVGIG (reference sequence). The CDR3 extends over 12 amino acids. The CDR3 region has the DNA TGTGCCTGGAGTCGGGCGCGGCACGAGCAGTACTTC. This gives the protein CAWSRARHEQYF.

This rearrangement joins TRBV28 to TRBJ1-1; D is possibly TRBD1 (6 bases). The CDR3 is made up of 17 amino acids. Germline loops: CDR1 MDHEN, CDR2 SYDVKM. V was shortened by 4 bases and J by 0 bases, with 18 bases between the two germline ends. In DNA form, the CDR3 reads TGTGCCAGCAGTTCGGTCTTGCGGGGGCACTTGAACACTGAAGCTTTCTTT. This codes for CASSSVLRGHLNTEAFF.

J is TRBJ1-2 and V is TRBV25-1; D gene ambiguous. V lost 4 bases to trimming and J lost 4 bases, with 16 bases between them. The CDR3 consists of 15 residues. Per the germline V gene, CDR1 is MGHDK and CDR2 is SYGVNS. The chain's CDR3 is CASSASSKGSYGYTF. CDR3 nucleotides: TGTGCCAGCAGTGCTTCGTCGAAGGGTTCCTATGGCTACACCTTC.

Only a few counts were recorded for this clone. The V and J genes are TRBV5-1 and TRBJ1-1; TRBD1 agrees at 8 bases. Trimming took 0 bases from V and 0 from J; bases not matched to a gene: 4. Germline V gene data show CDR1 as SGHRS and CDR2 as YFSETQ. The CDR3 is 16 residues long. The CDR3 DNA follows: TGCGCCAGCAGCTTGGCACAGGGGGTGATGAACACTGAAGCTTTCTTT. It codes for CASSLAQGVMNTEAFF.

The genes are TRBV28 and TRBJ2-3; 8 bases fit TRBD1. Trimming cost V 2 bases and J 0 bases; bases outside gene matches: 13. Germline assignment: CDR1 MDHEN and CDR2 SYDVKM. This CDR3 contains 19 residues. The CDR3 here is CASSLIRPGGLSSTDTQYF. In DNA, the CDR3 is TGTGCCAGCAGTTTAATCAGGCCAGGGGGCTTATCGAGCACAGATACGCAGTATTTT.

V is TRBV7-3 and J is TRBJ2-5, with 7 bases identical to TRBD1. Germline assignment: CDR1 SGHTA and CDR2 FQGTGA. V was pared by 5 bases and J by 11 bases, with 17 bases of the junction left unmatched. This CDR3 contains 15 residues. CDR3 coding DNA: TGTGCCAGCAGCGATAACCCAGGGGCAGACAGGGAGCAGTACTTC. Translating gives CASSDNPGADREQYF.

The CDR3 reads CASRALRVTNTEAFF. CDR3 nucleotides: TGTGCCAGCAGAGCTCTCAGGGTGACGAACACTGAAGCTTTCTTT. This rearrangement joins TRBV4-2 to TRBJ1-1, with D possibly TRBD1 on 5 matching bases. Between the trimmed V and J ends, which lost 6 bases and 1 base, there was a span of 15 bases. Germline V gene data show CDR1 as LGHNA and CDR2 as YNFKEQ. The CDR3 extends over 15 amino acids.

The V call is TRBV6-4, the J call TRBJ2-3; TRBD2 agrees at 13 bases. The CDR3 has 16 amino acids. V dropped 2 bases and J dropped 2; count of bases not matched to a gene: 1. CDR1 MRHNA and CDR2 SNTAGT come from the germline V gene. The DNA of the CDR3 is TGTGCCAGCAGTGACACTAGCGGGGGGGCCACAGATACGCAGTATTTT. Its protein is CASSDTSGGATDTQYF.

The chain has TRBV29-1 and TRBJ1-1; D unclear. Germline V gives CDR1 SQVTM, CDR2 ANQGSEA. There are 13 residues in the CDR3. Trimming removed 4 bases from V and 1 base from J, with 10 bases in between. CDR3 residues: CSVVPAANTEAFF. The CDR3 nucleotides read TGCAGCGTTGTCCCGGCCGCGAACACTGAAGCTTTCTTT.

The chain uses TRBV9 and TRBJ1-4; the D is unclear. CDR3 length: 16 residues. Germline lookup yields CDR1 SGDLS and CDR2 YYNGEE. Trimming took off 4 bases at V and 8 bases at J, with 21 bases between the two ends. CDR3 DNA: TGTGCCAGCAGCCCCCGGGCCGCAGCGAGGGCCGAAAAACTGTTTTTT. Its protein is CASSPRAAARAEKLFF.

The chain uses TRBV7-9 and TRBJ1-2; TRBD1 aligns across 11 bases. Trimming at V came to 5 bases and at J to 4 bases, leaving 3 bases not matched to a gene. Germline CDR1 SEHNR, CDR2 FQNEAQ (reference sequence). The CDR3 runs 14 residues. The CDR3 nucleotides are TGTGCCAGCAGCACCGGGACAGGGGGCTATGGCTACACCTTC. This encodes CASSTGTGGYGYTF.

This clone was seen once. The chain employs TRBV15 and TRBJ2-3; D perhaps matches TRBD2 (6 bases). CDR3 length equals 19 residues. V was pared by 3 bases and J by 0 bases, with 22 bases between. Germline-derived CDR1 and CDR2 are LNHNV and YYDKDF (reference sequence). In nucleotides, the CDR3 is TGTGCCACCAGCAGCAGTCCCCCGAGCGGGTTGTCTAGCACAGATACGCAGTATTTT. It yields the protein CATSSSPPSGLSSTDTQYF.

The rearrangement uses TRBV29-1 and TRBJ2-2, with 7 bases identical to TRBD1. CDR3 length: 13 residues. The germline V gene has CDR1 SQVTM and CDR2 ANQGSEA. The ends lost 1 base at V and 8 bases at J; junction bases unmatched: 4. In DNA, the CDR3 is TGCAGCGTTGAAGCTCAACAGGGGGGGGAGCTGTTTTTT. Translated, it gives CSVEAQQGGELFF.